Shown below are 14 T cell receptor beta chains from a single sample sequenced in a study of vaccination and CD4 T cells after COVID-19. Sequenced with the Oncomine TCR Beta short-read assay was DNA taken from cultured CD4+ T cells. One entry per CDR3 protein results from TCRdb running MiXCR on the PCR reads. Counted here are around 630 distinct CDR3 sequences, around 6.9% occurring once; the ten biggest clones make up more than 15%. Noted treatment: approximately 9-day PBMC culture with coronavirus spike peptide pools or control peptides (ViraFEST assay). The unexposed donor's CD4+ T cells were collected before the COVID-19 pandemic (2011-2018). For these receptors, no antigen is known. The sequenced material came from CD4+ T cells from blood, cultured in vitro. The receptors come from a human donor in good health.

By share of the sample, this clonotype is large. The V and J genes are TRBV6-1 and TRBJ1-1; 8 bases are shared with TRBD1. Looked up from germline, CDR1 is MNHNS and CDR2 is SASEGT. Trimming cost V 6 bases and J 4 bases; bases outside gene matches: 4. The CDR3 totals 13 residues. For the CDR3, the DNA is TGTGCCAGCAGCCAAACAGGGGGCACTGAAGCTTTCTTT. Protein product: CASSQTGGTEAFF.

This clonotype occurred a few times. CDR3 sequence reads: CASSFQQGVKRDSYNEQFF. In DNA form, the CDR3 reads TGTGCCAGCAGTTTTCAACAGGGGGTTAAGCGGGATTCCTACAATGAGCAGTTCTTC. This sequence joins TRBV12-3 or TRBV12-4 and TRBJ2-1; tentatively, D is TRBD1 (8 bases). CDR3 length: 19 amino acids. V gave up 3 bases and J gave up 1 base, with 22 bases separating them.

By share, this clonotype counts as large. The rearrangement uses TRBV6-1 and TRBJ2-7; no clear D gene. V lost 8 bases and J lost 0, with 8 bases in between. This CDR3 is built from 12 residues. Germline CDR1 MNHNS, CDR2 SASEGT. The CDR3 sequence: CASGQYSYEQYF. The CDR3 nucleotides read TGTGCCAGCGGGCAATACTCCTACGAGCAGTACTTC.

This clonotype is categorized as large. The chain employs TRBV27 and TRBJ2-1; 8 positions match TRBD2. The CDR3 spans 17 residues. The V and J ends lost 2 bases and 8 bases, in that order; junction bases with no gene match: 14. Germline-derived CDR1 and CDR2 are MNHEY and SMNVEV (reference sequence). The CDR3 DNA reads as TGTGCCAGCAGTTTAGCCGGGAGGGCCGACATTAGGTATGAGCAGTTCTTC. Translation gives CASSLAGRADIRYEQFF.

In its sample, this clonotype ranks as medium-sized (0.01 to 0.1%). V gene TRBV18 combines with J gene TRBJ2-5, with D possibly being TRBD1 (5 bases). CDR3 length: 14 amino acids. Trimming took 3 bases from V and 1 from J, leaving 9 bases between them. Germline assignment: CDR1 KGHSH and CDR2 LQKENI. CDR3: CASSPATAQETQYF. The CDR3 bases are TGTGCCAGCTCACCGGCGACAGCCCAAGAGACCCAGTACTTC.

This clonotype qualifies as large. V usage is TRBV15 and J usage is TRBJ2-5; 9 bases map to TRBD2. V lost 5 bases to trimming and J lost 4 bases; unmatched junction nucleotides: 5. This CDR3 spans 14 amino acids. Germline-derived CDR1 and CDR2 are LNHNV and YYDKDF (reference sequence). In DNA, the CDR3 is TGTGCCACCAGCGGGGGGCGGGAGGGAGAGACCCAGTACTTC. The encoded protein is CATSGGREGETQYF.

This clonotype is judged large. The rearrangement uses TRBV12-3 or TRBV12-4 and TRBJ1-5; D perhaps matches TRBD1 (5 bases). The CDR3 consists of 15 residues. The ends were cut back, 4 bases at V and 9 bases at J, with 19 bases in the middle. CDR3: CASSSGLSRERPQHF. The DNA for the CDR3 is TGTGCCAGCAGTTCTGGTCTTTCCAGGGAGCGGCCCCAGCATTTT.

Regarding this clonotype: One base separates it from a far larger clone, so it is likely a read error. The chain is built from TRBV20-1 and TRBJ2-5; 9 nucleotides agree with TRBD1. This CDR3 spans 13 amino acids. The germline gives CDR1 DFQATT, CDR2 SNEGSKA (reference sequence). CDR3 DNA: TGCAATGCATCCGGGACAGGGACCTTGGGGCAGTACTTC. Residues: CNASGTGTLGQYF.

Judged by abundance, this clonotype is large. V is TRBV7-9 and J is TRBJ2-7; D unclear. The germline V gene encodes CDR1 SEHNR and CDR2 FQNEAQ (reference sequence). The CDR3 runs to 15 residues. Trimming stripped 4 bases from V and 3 bases from J, with 16 bases between. CDR3 sequence: CASSSQPGRSYEQYF. The CDR3 nucleotides read TGTGCCAGCAGCTCCCAGCCCGGCAGGAGCTACGAGCAGTACTTC.

This clonotype is large. The chain joins TRBV19 to TRBJ1-4; D gene unclear. The CDR3 runs 14 residues. Trimming pared 5 bases from V and 8 bases from J, leaving 15 bases between. Germline CDR1 is LNHDA and CDR2 is SQIVND (reference sequence). CDR3 in amino acids: CASSRRERWEKLFF. DNA of the CDR3: TGTGCCAGTAGTCGCAGAGAACGGTGGGAAAAACTGTTTTTT.

Within the sample, this clonotype is medium-sized. The CDR3 DNA is TGTGCCAGCAGCCCTCGACTAGCGGGGAGCCTCTACGAGCAGTACTTC. Translating gives CASSPRLAGSLYEQYF. The V and J genes are TRBV5-4 and TRBJ2-7; 11 bases are a match to TRBD2. Per germline, CDR1 SGHNT and CDR2 YYREEE (reference sequence). V lost 4 bases to trimming and J lost 3 bases; unmatched junction nucleotides: 9. CDR3 size: 16 residues.

This clonotype rates as large. The chain uses TRBV6-5 and TRBJ2-1; 11 nucleotides align to TRBD2. The CDR3 covers 16 residues. Germline CDR1 reads MNHEY; CDR2 reads SVGAGI. V gave up 2 bases and J gave up 5 bases; unmatched junction bases: 5. For the CDR3, the DNA is TGTGCCAGCAGTTACCTCGGGACTAGCGGAAACAATGAGCAGTTCTTC. Translated, it gives CASSYLGTSGNNEQFF.

This clonotype counts as medium-sized. V and J are TRBV5-4 and TRBJ2-7; D gene ambiguous. The CDR3 length is 14 residues. The germline gives CDR1 SGHNT, CDR2 YYREEE (reference sequence). V was trimmed by 0 bases and J by 3 bases, leaving 10 bases between them. For the CDR3, the DNA is TGTGCCAGCAGCTTGGACACGGCCCTCTACGAGCAGTACTTC. Amino acids: CASSLDTALYEQYF. Full variable domain (remainder filled in from reference TRBV5-4 and TRBJ2-7): ETGVTQSPTHLIKTRGQQVTLRCSSQSGHNTVSWYQQALGQGPQFIFQYYREEENGRGNFPPRFSGLQFPNYSSELNVNALELDDSALYLCASSLDTALYEQYFGPGTRLTVT.

This clonotype is labeled medium-sized (0.01 to 0.1%). The chain has TRBV29-1 and TRBJ1-1; D uncertain. V gave up 0 bases and J gave up 11 bases, with 7 bases separating them. Germline V gives CDR1 SQVTM, CDR2 ANQGSEA. This CDR3 region has 10 residues. CDR3 sequence (DNA): TGCAGCGTTGAAGATGGGGAGGCTTTCTTT. Encoded protein: CSVEDGEAFF.